Listed below are T cell receptor beta chains from one sample, sequenced in a study of blood T cell repertoires in COVID-19. Generated by immunoSEQ multiplex PCR, the TCRdb table keeps only in-frame clones and is missing some. The data hold over 300,000 clones, with around 82% observed a single time. Sequencing input: peripheral blood. The receptors shown here come from a woman aged 45 to 65 with acute or convalescent COVID-19. Each CDR3 is given with its conserved first and last residue. D genes are given only for firm matches. Clone size appears in some rows only: once, few, many, or a class for an expanded clone.

J gene: TRBJ1-2
clone size: NA
D gene: NA
V gene: TRBV7-8
CDR3 protein: CASSRSRSYGYTF
CDR3 DNA: TGTGCCAGCAGCCGAAGTAGGAGCTATGGCTACACCTTC

J gene: TRBJ2-5
clone size: once
D gene: NA
V gene: TRBV4-1
CDR3 protein: CASSRGPRETQYF
CDR3 DNA: TGCGCCAGCAGCCGGGGCCCTCGGGAGACCCAGTACTTC

J gene: TRBJ1-2
clone size: NA
D gene: NA
V gene: TRBV18
CDR3 protein: CASSPPLGTSRDGYTF
CDR3 DNA: TGTGCCAGCTCACCACCCTTAGGGACATCCAGAGATGGCTACACCTTC

J gene: TRBJ1-1
clone size: NA
D gene: NA
V gene: TRBV20-1
CDR3 protein: CSARTRSAFF
CDR3 DNA: TGCAGTGCTCGGACACGTTCCGCTTTCTTT

J gene: TRBJ1-5
clone size: NA
D gene: NA
V gene: TRBV18
CDR3 protein: CASSPRRVNQPQHF
CDR3 DNA: TGTGCCAGCTCACCCCGCAGGGTAAATCAGCCCCAGCATTTT

J gene: TRBJ1-3
clone size: NA
D gene: TRBD1
V gene: TRBV5-1
CDR3 protein: CASSPTGSSSGNTIYF
CDR3 DNA: TGCGCCAGCAGCCCGACAGGGTCCAGCTCTGGAAACACCATATATTTT

J gene: TRBJ1-1
clone size: NA
D gene: NA
V gene: TRBV3-1/TRBV3-2
CDR3 protein: CASSPFRVGTEAFF
CDR3 DNA: TGTGCCAGCAGCCCATTTCGGGTGGGCACTGAAGCTTTCTTT

J gene: TRBJ1-1
clone size: NA
D gene: NA
V gene: TRBV18
CDR3 protein: CASSPFFKNTEAFF
CDR3 DNA: TGTGCCAGCTCACCATTTTTCAAGAACACTGAAGCTTTCTTT

J gene: TRBJ2-1
clone size: NA
D gene: TRBD2
V gene: TRBV6-5
CDR3 protein: CASSGGFSSYNEQFF
CDR3 DNA: TGTGCCAGCAGCGGGGGGTTTAGCTCCTACAATGAGCAGTTCTTC

J gene: TRBJ2-7
clone size: NA
D gene: NA
V gene: TRBV5-8
CDR3 protein: CASSLGRQLSYEQYF
CDR3 DNA: TGTGCCAGCAGCTTGGGGCGGCAACTTTCCTACGAGCAGTACTTC

J gene: TRBJ2-3
clone size: NA
D gene: NA
V gene: TRBV18
CDR3 protein: CASSPGISTDTQYF
CDR3 DNA: TGTGCCAGCTCACCCGGGATTAGCACAGATACGCAGTATTTT

J gene: TRBJ1-1
clone size: NA
D gene: TRBD1
V gene: TRBV10-3
CDR3 protein: CAIRGQVGALSTEAFF
CDR3 DNA: TGTGCCATCCGAGGACAGGTTGGGGCCTTGAGCACTGAAGCTTTCTTT

J gene: TRBJ1-4
clone size: NA
D gene: NA
V gene: TRBV3-1/TRBV3-2
CDR3 protein: CASSQAGEWSASNEKLFF
CDR3 DNA: TGTGCCAGCAGCCAGGCCGGAGAGTGGTCGGCCTCTAATGAAAAACTGTTTTTT

J gene: TRBJ2-5
clone size: NA
D gene: NA
V gene: TRBV2
CDR3 protein: CASSGGTGAGGETQYF
CDR3 DNA: TGTGCCAGCAGTGGGGGTACAGGGGCCGGAGGGGAGACCCAGTACTTC

J gene: TRBJ2-5
clone size: NA
D gene: NA
V gene: TRBV10-3
CDR3 protein: CAISLTGIEETQYF
CDR3 DNA: TGTGCCATCAGTCTCACAGGGATAGAGGAGACCCAGTACTTC

J gene: TRBJ1-1
clone size: NA
D gene: NA
V gene: TRBV7-2
CDR3 protein: CASSQAMNTEAFF
CDR3 DNA: TGTGCCAGCTCCCAAGCAATGAACACTGAAGCTTTCTTT

J gene: TRBJ1-2
clone size: few
D gene: NA
V gene: TRBV9
CDR3 protein: CASSVNGYYGYTF
CDR3 DNA: TGTGCCAGCAGCGTCAACGGGTACTATGGCTACACCTTC

J gene: TRBJ1-2
clone size: NA
D gene: NA
V gene: TRBV12-5
CDR3 protein: CASGLVDGDQGLGGYTF
CDR3 DNA: TGTGCTAGTGGTTTGGTAGATGGGGATCAGGGCCTCGGTGGCTACACCTTC